This T cell receptor (beta chain) appears in the sequencing data of a study of graft-versus-host responses after intestinal transplantation. Generated by immunoSEQ multiplex PCR, the TCRdb table keeps only in-frame clones and is missing some. The sample has 120,000 or so clones, around 93% seen once. This clone was seen only once. No antigen is known for it. The CDR3 sequence is 14 residues long. Per germline, CDR1 LNHDA and CDR2 SQIVND (reference sequence). Trimming left V 4 bases short and J 2 bases short, with 10 bases between. The V gene is TRBV19, the J gene TRBJ2-3; D not certain. The origin of this receptor is a human donor who received an intestinal transplant. The sample consisted of unstimulated CD8+ T cells sorted from spleen or lymph node cells, taken before intestinal transplant. CDR3 region: CASSTPTLTDTQYF. The CDR3 nucleotides read TGTGCCAGTAGTACGCCTACACTCACAGATACGCAGTATTTT.